This TCR beta chain was identified during a study of blood T cell repertoires in COVID-19. Clones were sequenced by immunoSEQ multiplex PCR, and TCRdb holds only the in-frame ones, with some missing. Among under 300,000 clones, roughly nine tenths were seen once, and the ten largest hold roughly 1.8%. CDR1 and CDR2 from the germline V gene are KGHSH and LQKENI. V lost 2 bases and J lost 3, with 5 bases in between. The CDR3 consists of 13 residues. The sample was PBMCs or T cells enriched from blood (not recorded which). This chain connects TRBV18 to TRBJ2-1; no definite D call. This clonotype originated in a woman aged 55-75 years who had recovered from COVID-19. The CDR3 here is CASSPSFYNEQFF. The CDR3 DNA follows: TGTGCCAGCTCACCAAGCTTCTACAATGAGCAGTTCTTC.